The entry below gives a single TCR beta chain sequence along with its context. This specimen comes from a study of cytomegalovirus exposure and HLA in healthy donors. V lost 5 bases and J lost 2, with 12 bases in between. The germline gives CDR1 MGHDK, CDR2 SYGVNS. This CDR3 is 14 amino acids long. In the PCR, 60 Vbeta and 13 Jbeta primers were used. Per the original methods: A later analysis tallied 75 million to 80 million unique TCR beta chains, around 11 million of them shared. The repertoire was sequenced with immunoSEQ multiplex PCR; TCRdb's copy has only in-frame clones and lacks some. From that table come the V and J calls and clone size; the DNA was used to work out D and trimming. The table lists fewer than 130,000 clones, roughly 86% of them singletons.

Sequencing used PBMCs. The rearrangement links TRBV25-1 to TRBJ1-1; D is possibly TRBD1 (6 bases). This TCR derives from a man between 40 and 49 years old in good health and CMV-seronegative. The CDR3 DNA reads TGTGCCAGCAGTTTGCGAGGGGGAAACACTGAAGCTTTCTTT. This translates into CASSLRGGNTEAFF.